Each of the 14 T cell receptor beta chains below was sequenced from the same sample in a study of blood T cell repertoires in COVID-19 (TCRdb year 2020). The library was obtained by the immunoSEQ multiplex PCR assay. The clones in this table, taken by TCRdb from immuneACCESS, are in-frame only. Not every clone is retained; where verified, under half of the shortfall comes from an unresolved V gene, and the cause of the rest is unknown. The sample table lists about 180,000 clones, roughly nine tenths of them with a count of one. Clones ranked in the top ten supply less than 25% of the sample. The sequenced sample was peripheral blood. Receptors were obtained from a man between 65 and 80 years old with active or convalescent COVID-19.

The rearrangement uses TRBV2 and TRBJ1-1; possibly TRBD1 for D (6 bases). In germline, CDR1 is SNHLY, CDR2 FYNNEI. Trimming cost V 4 bases and J 1 base, with 13 bases left between them. The CDR3 runs 15 residues. The DNA of the CDR3 is TGTGCCAGCAGTGTGGACAGTGCTTCGAACACTGAAGCTTTCTTT. This sequence encodes CASSVDSASNTEAFF.

The chain links TRBV7-3 to TRBJ2-6, with TRBD1 as a possible D gene (5 bases). The V and J ends lost 0 bases and 0 bases respectively, with 12 bases between them. Per germline, CDR1 SGHTA and CDR2 FQGTGA. The CDR3 sequence is 18 residues long. The CDR3 region is CASSLTRGGDSGANVLTF. The CDR3 nucleotides are TGTGCCAGCAGCTTAACAAGGGGTGGAGACTCTGGGGCCAACGTCCTGACTTTC. The full variable domain, in which reference TRBV7-3 and TRBJ2-6 provide the parts outside the CDR3, is GAGVSQTPSNKVTEKGKYVELRCDPISGHTALYWYRQSLGQGPEFLIYFQGTGAADDSGLPNDRFFAVRPEGSVSTLKIQRTERGDSAVYLCASSLTRGGDSGANVLTFGAGSRLTVL.

The chain carries TRBV29-1 and TRBJ1-2; D is unresolved. V was pared by 2 bases and J by 3 bases, with 13 bases between. The CDR3 is 14 amino acids. Germline assignment: CDR1 SQVTM and CDR2 ANQGSEA. CDR3 DNA sequence: TGCAGCGTTGAACGGCGGGAAGACCACTATGGCTACACCTTC. Its protein is CSVERREDHYGYTF.

In this sample, this clone turned up a few times. The chain uses TRBV18 and TRBJ2-3, with 10 bases matching TRBD2. Germline values: CDR1 KGHSH, CDR2 LQKENI. This CDR3 contains 17 residues. Trimming cost V 1 base and J 2 bases; bases outside gene matches: 6. Here the CDR3 DNA reads TGTGCCAGCTCACCACAGATTAGCGGGGGGCCCACAGATACGCAGTATTTT. This encodes CASSPQISGGPTDTQYF.

The genes are TRBV28 and TRBJ1-1; D perhaps matches TRBD1 (6 bases). The CDR3 covers 15 residues. Germline CDR1 is MDHEN and CDR2 is SYDVKM. V shed 8 bases and J shed 0 bases, with 16 bases lying between them. The CDR3 sequence is CASGAGTPVNTEAFF. The CDR3 DNA reads TGTGCCAGCGGAGCCGGGACACCAGTGAACACTGAAGCTTTCTTT.

This clone was observed a few times. At one end, the junction sequence differs from germline, possibly due to a read error. The chain is built from TRBV7-2 and TRBJ2-5, with a tentative D call TRBD2 (5 bases). This CDR3 spans 13 amino acids. The V gene's germline CDR1 is SGHTA and CDR2 FQGNSA. DNA for the CDR3: TGTGCCAGCAGCCTAGCCCCGGGGGAGACCCAGTACTTC. Translation gives CASSLAPGETQYF.

The V gene is TRBV4-3, the J gene TRBJ2-6; D unresolved. CDR1 LGHNA and CDR2 YSLEER come from the germline V gene. V lost 4 bases to trimming and J lost 3 bases, with 10 bases between them. The CDR3 is 15 amino acids. The CDR3 nucleotides read TGCGCCAGCAGCCCTCAACATTTTGGGGCCAACGTCCTGACTTTC. Encoded protein: CASSPQHFGANVLTF.

The rearrangement links TRBV18 to TRBJ1-4; 9 positions match TRBD1. The CDR3 has 13 residues. The germline V gene has CDR1 KGHSH and CDR2 LQKENI. The ends lost 6 bases at V and 7 bases at J; junction bases unmatched: 3. The CDR3 DNA reads TGTGCCAGCTCCGGACAGGGGACTGAAAAACTGTTTTTT. It yields the protein CASSGQGTEKLFF. The entire variable domain, with the rest obtained from reference TRBV18 and TRBJ1-4, is as follows: NAGVMQNPRHLVRRRGQEARLRCSPMKGHSHVYWYRQLPEEGLKFMVYLQKENIIDESGMPKERFSAEFPKEGPSILRIQQVVRGDSAAYFCASSGQGTEKLFFGSGTQLSVL.

This chain joins TRBV10-3 and TRBJ1-1; a possible D gene is TRBD1 (5 bases). The germline V gene encodes CDR1 ENHRY and CDR2 SYGVKD. Trimming cost V 6 bases and J 3 bases, with 11 bases left between them. The CDR3 runs to 13 residues. The CDR3 coding sequence is TGTGCCATCAGCGGGGGGACCGACACTGAAGCTTTCTTT. This sequence encodes CAISGGTDTEAFF.

This rearrangement joins TRBV28 to TRBJ1-4; TRBD1 might be the D (5 bases). V gave up 3 bases and J gave up 4 bases, with 9 bases separating them. Germline V CDR1 and CDR2: MDHEN, SYDVKM. The CDR3 consists of 14 residues. The CDR3 DNA is TGTGCCAGCAGTTTGACAGCATTTAATGAAAAACTGTTTTTT. This gives the protein CASSLTAFNEKLFF.

This chain connects TRBV7-6 to TRBJ1-2; D may be TRBD1 (6 bases). The CDR3 has 15 residues. Looked up from germline, CDR1 is SGHVS and CDR2 is FNYEAQ. The V and J ends lost 2 bases and 8 bases respectively, with 18 bases between them. The CDR3 nucleotides read TGTGCCAGCAGCTTACGCCCCGGGACACTCGAAGGCTACACCTTC. Protein sequence: CASSLRPGTLEGYTF.

This chain links TRBV14 with TRBJ2-1; D call uncertain. Germline V CDR1 and CDR2: SGHDN, FVKESK. The V end lost 1 base, the J end lost 5 bases, and 9 bases lay between the germline ends. The CDR3 has 14 residues. The CDR3 DNA reads as TGTGCCAGCAGCCAAGGGTATCTAGACAATGAGCAGTTCTTC. Amino acids: CASSQGYLDNEQFF.

The CDR3 loop reads CASSLRGGGNQPQHF. Written as DNA, the CDR3 is TGTGCCAGCAGTTTACGGGGTGGTGGAAATCAGCCCCAGCATTTT. The chain is built from TRBV27 and TRBJ1-5; no definite D call. This CDR3 has 15 amino acids. V lost 2 bases and J 4 bases, leaving 12 bases between the germline ends. Germline values: CDR1 MNHEY, CDR2 SMNVEV (reference sequence).

The chain's CDR3 is CASSISLGTGSTDTQYF. The DNA for the CDR3 is TGTGCCAGTAGTATTTCCCTCGGGACAGGATCAACAGATACGCAGTATTTT. V and J are TRBV19 and TRBJ2-3, with TRBD1 matching 8 bases. With 3 bases clipped from V and 3 bases from J, the junction kept 11 bases outside the gene matches. From germline, CDR1 is LNHDA and CDR2 SQIVND (reference sequence). The CDR3 totals 17 residues.